Below are 17 T cell receptor beta chains sequenced from a single sample in a study of T cells after yellow fever vaccination. Using its own MiXCR run on the 5' RACE reads, TCRdb lists one record per CDR3 protein. This sample has some 560,000 distinct CDR3 sequences, with less than 20% found just once. The sample in question was PBMCs, obtained 4 to 5 days after the first yellow fever vaccination. These receptors were obtained from a man aged 18 to 30 who received the YFV17D yellow fever vaccine.

CDR3 coding DNA: TGTGCCAGCAGCCAAGATAGAGGAGACAGCTACAATGAGCAGTTCTTC. It specifies CASSQDRGDSYNEQFF. The chain employs TRBV3-1 and TRBJ2-1; D possibly corresponds to TRBD1 (5 bases). V gave up 0 bases and J gave up 3 bases, with 12 bases separating them. This CDR3 contains 16 residues. Germline CDR1 reads LGHDT; CDR2 reads YNNKEL (reference sequence).

This clonotype was counted between two and nine times. The chain couples TRBV4-1 to TRBJ1-1, with D perhaps matching TRBD1 (5 bases). V lost 1 base and J 5 bases, leaving 20 bases between the germline ends. Germline V gene lookup returns CDR1 MGHRA and CDR2 YSYEKL. The CDR3 is 17 residues long. CDR3: CASSQVGQGVDGTEAFF. The CDR3 DNA is TGCGCCAGCAGCCAAGTTGGGCAGGGAGTCGATGGAACTGAAGCTTTCTTT.

V and J are TRBV7-2 and TRBJ2-7, with D maybe TRBD2 (5 bases). V lost 5 bases to trimming and J lost 3 bases, with 14 bases between them. The CDR3 is 14 residues long. The germline CDR1 and CDR2 sequences are SGHTA and FQGNSA. For the CDR3, the DNA is TGTGCCAGCAGCGATCGAGGGATTGGCTACGAGCAGTACGTC. Encoded protein: CASSDRGIGYEQYV.

The chain carries TRBV4-1 and TRBJ1-1, with a possible D match to TRBD1 (5 bases). Trimming stripped 1 base from V and 1 base from J, with 13 bases between. There are 16 residues in the CDR3. Germline CDR1 reads MGHRA; CDR2 reads YSYEKL. The chain's CDR3 is CASSQGPGRRNTEAFF. CDR3 DNA sequence: TGCGCCAGCAGCCAAGGCCCAGGGCGGAGGAACACTGAAGCTTTCTTT.

A few counts support this clonotype. V usage is TRBV19 and J usage is TRBJ2-1; D remains unclear. From germline, CDR1 is LNHDA and CDR2 SQIVND (reference sequence). Trimming removed 4 bases from V and 9 bases from J, with 13 bases in between. The CDR3 spans 13 residues. DNA for the CDR3: TGTGCCAGTAGTACCGCTCGTAGAGCTGAGCAGTTCTTC. Translating gives CASSTARRAEQFF.

The chain has TRBV20-1 and TRBJ2-1; 7 nucleotides match TRBD1. This CDR3 contains 15 residues. The trim removed 5 bases at V and 0 bases at J, leaving 7 bases unmatched. The germline V gene encodes CDR1 DFQATT and CDR2 SNEGSKA (reference sequence). CDR3 coding DNA: TGCAGTGCTGACCGGGACAGTAGCTCCTACAATGAGCAGTTCTTC. Translating it yields CSADRDSSSYNEQFF.

This clonotype was picked up a small number of times. The V gene is TRBV7-2, the J gene TRBJ1-2; the D gene is possibly TRBD1 (5 bases). V gave up 3 bases and J gave up 8 bases, with 19 bases separating them. This CDR3 region has 15 residues. Germline CDR1 and CDR2: SGHTA and FQGNSA. The CDR3 DNA sequence: TGTGCCAGCAGCTTGAGGGGTCCTCTGAAGGCGGGCTACACCTTC. Residues: CASSLRGPLKAGYTF.

This clonotype was seen more than once but under ten times. The V gene is TRBV20-1, the J gene TRBJ1-5; D gene ambiguous. Germline V gene lookup returns CDR1 DFQATT and CDR2 SNEGSKA (reference sequence). This CDR3 region has 12 residues. V was shortened by 5 bases and J by 7 bases, with 12 bases between the two germline ends. The CDR3 is CSALGMGQPQHF. The CDR3 bases are TGCAGTGCTCTAGGTATGGGGCAGCCCCAGCATTTT.

The chain joins TRBV4-1 to TRBJ1-5; D call uncertain. Trimming took off 4 bases at V and 4 bases at J, with 17 bases between the two ends. The CDR3 is made up of 16 amino acids. CDR1 and CDR2 (germline): MGHRA, YSYEKL. CDR3 sequence: CASSPSTSRNNQPQHF. The CDR3 DNA reads TGCGCCAGCAGCCCGTCTACCTCACGGAATAATCAGCCCCAGCATTTT.

A few counts support this clonotype. This chain uses TRBV2 with TRBJ1-4; D ambiguous. With 0 bases removed from V and 7 bases from J, the gap between germline ends came to 12 bases. CDR1 is SNHLY, CDR2 FYNNEI, per germline. The length of the CDR3 is 15 residues. The CDR3 sequence: CASSEAEGLSEKLFF. The CDR3 nucleotides are TGTGCCAGCAGTGAAGCGGAGGGTTTAAGTGAAAAACTGTTTTTT.

This clonotype was counted a few times. CDR3 loop: CASSELVLRQYV. The CDR3 coding sequence is TGTGCCAGCAGTGAATTAGTCCTTCGGCAGTACGTC. This chain joins TRBV2 and TRBJ2-7; no clear D. Germline V gives CDR1 SNHLY, CDR2 FYNNEI. The CDR3 is 12 residues long. V lost 2 bases, J lost 9 bases, and 11 bases lay in between.

The V call is TRBV7-9, the J call TRBJ1-2; the D is unclear. The CDR3 contains 11 residues. Germline V lookup: CDR1 SEHNR, CDR2 FQNEAQ (reference sequence). Deletions cut 7 bases from V and 4 bases from J, with 7 bases between. The CDR3 nucleotides read TGTGCCAGCACCGGGGTCTATGGCTACACCTTC. Translated, it gives CASTGVYGYTF.

This chain joins TRBV12-3 or TRBV12-4 and TRBJ1-1; 8 nucleotides match TRBD1. The CDR3 covers 14 residues. Trimming cost V 5 bases and J 11 bases; bases outside gene matches: 13. The CDR3 region is CASSPRSRGRDAFF. Written as DNA, the CDR3 is TGTGCCAGCAGTCCCCGATCCAGGGGGCGCGACGCTTTCTTT.

This clonotype has only a few counts. The chain's CDR3 is CASSQGKGGELFF. DNA for the CDR3: TGTGCCAGCAGCCAGGGGAAGGGCGGGGAGCTGTTTTTT. This chain connects TRBV7-2 to TRBJ2-2, with D perhaps matching TRBD1 (6 bases). The CDR3 sequence is 13 residues long. Germline V gene sequence: CDR1 SGHTA, CDR2 FQGNSA. The V and J ends lost 5 bases and 7 bases respectively, with 11 bases between them.

V and J are TRBV7-2 and TRBJ1-3; TRBD1 matches at 10 bases. Trimming at V came to 5 bases and at J to 3 bases, leaving 4 bases not matched to a gene. This CDR3 has 15 amino acids. The germline CDR1 and CDR2 sequences are SGHTA and FQGNSA. CDR3 region: CASSPGTGVGNTIYF. CDR3 bases: TGTGCCAGCAGCCCCGGGACAGGGGTTGGAAACACCATATATTTT.

This clonotype occurred a few times. The chain employs TRBV5-1 and TRBJ1-1; perhaps TRBD1 as D (6 bases). V gave up 2 bases and J gave up 3 bases, with 8 bases separating them. This CDR3 contains 13 residues. Germline CDR1 SGHRS, CDR2 YFSETQ. The CDR3 DNA reads TGCGCCAGCAGCTTCAGACAGGACACTGAAGCTTTCTTT. It encodes CASSFRQDTEAFF.

The V and J genes are TRBV7-2 and TRBJ2-3, with 8 positions matching TRBD2. With V trimmed by 2 bases and J by 4 bases, 8 bases remained unmatched. Germline V gene sequence: CDR1 SGHTA, CDR2 FQGNSA. The CDR3 covers 16 residues. The CDR3 protein is CASSLKSAGGSDTQYF. As DNA, the CDR3 is TGTGCCAGCAGCTTAAAATCCGCGGGGGGTTCAGATACGCAGTATTTT. Combining the CDR3 with reference TRBV7-2 and TRBJ2-3 gives the whole variable domain GAGVSQSPSNKVTEKGKDVELRCDPISGHTALYWYRQSLGQGLEFLIYFQGNSAPDKSGLPSDRFSAERTGGSVSTLTIQRTQQEDSAVYLCASSLKSAGGSDTQYFGPGTRLTVL.